What follows describes a single TCR beta chain. It has no known antigen specificity. No much larger clone is present one base from it, and per-base qualities are unavailable. TCRbeta CDR3 regions were immunosequenced from genomic DNA with the immunoSEQ Assay. Genomic DNA was amplified by bias-controlled multiplex PCR before high-throughput sequencing. The original pipeline was this. To quantify the absolute abundance of each unique TCRbeta CDR3 region, the sequences were collapsed and filtered. Clonality, defined as 1 minus Pielou's evenness, was calculated using productive rearrangements only. Tumor T-cell fraction was computed by normalizing TCRbeta template counts to usable DNA, estimated from several housekeeping genes. A previously published method was used to identify clones with significantly greater frequencies in on-treatment samples than in baseline samples. TCRdb re-hosts the immuneACCESS table, in-frame sequences only. Its copies lack some clones; in the studies checked, an unresolved V gene accounts for under half of them, and the cause for the rest is not known. V, J and clone size derive from that table, while D and trimming were established from the DNA sequence. The sample data list roughly 2,200 clones, and roughly a third of these were observed just once. More than 10% of the sample is held by the ten biggest clonotypes.

The data were obtained in a study of sequential checkpoint blockade in melanoma (dated by TCRdb to about 2019). Describing the broader study: In a 1:1 randomization, patients received either first-line nivolumab then ipilimumab (arm A) or ipilimumab then nivolumab (arm B). Maintenance nivolumab came after each of the two trial sequences. DNA from 91 pretreatment melanoma tumor samples underwent TCRbeta immunosequencing. For approximately 23 patients, matched tumor biopsies were taken both before treatment and at week 13, after single-agent nivolumab (arm A) or ipilimumab (arm B). The same lesion was the source of 75% to 90% of the matched pre- and post-treatment tumor biopsy pairs.

The research as a whole found: Small sample sizes and reduced statistical power limited the analyses of tumor T-cell fraction within each arm. Among patients in arm A, the nivolumab-first arm, pretreatment tumor TIL clonality was associated with response (P = .04). Larger, independent patient cohorts are needed to validate the response-prediction model that combines TCR metrics and mutation burden. Clinical benefit was about 30 times more likely to be achieved by patients whose tumor T-cell fraction and clonality increased by week 13. Tumor T-cell fraction and clonality correlated with PD-L1 staining and CD8+ T-cell counts but not with mutational load.

What this sample's treatment or condition label stands for: randomized to nivolumab then ipilimumab (arm A) or the reverse (arm B). None of the patients in the trial had previously been given DNA-damaging chemotherapy. Samples came from patients with melanoma in CheckMate 064, a randomized, open-label phase II trial of sequential checkpoint blockade. Genomic DNA from formalin-fixed paraffin-embedded (FFPE) tissue samples served as the input for tumor TCR sequencing. Including the terminal cysteine and phenylalanine, the CDR3 comprises 12 residues. This entry keeps only the CDR3 DNA: 36 bases, framed from base 1. V drops 5 bases and J drops 2 bases, leaving 9 bases in between. Taken from the germline V gene (reference sequence), the CDR1 and CDR2 loops are GTSNPN and SVGIG.

The chain uses TRBV30 and TRBJ1-2, with no D gene named confidently. The sequencing here drew on tumor tissue (inferred from file names), taken from a patient given nivolumab and ipilimumab in sequence. The source of this sequence is a human donor with melanoma. In nucleotides, the sequence is TGTGCCTGGTGGCAGTACAACTATGGCTACACCTTC. This codes for CAWWQYNYGYTF.